Presented here are 10 T cell receptor beta chains from one specimen sequenced in a study of cytomegalovirus exposure and HLA in healthy donors. The PCR was carried out with 60 Vbeta primers and 13 Jbeta primers. TCRdb's copy holds only in-frame clones and misses some; the assay was immunoSEQ multiplex PCR. The repertoire holds 110,000 to 150,000 clones, with roughly a tenth as singletons. Sequencing input: PBMCs. The receptors shown here come from a male donor in good health and CMV-seronegative.

This clone was recorded once. The V and J genes are TRBV5-3 and TRBJ2-1; 8 nucleotides agree with TRBD2. TRBV5-3 is reported as an ORF; its role is uncertain. Losses at the gene ends were 0 bases for V and 8 bases for J; bases not matched to a gene: 4. The length of the CDR3 is 14 residues. The CDR3 spells CARSLAGGPHEQFF. CDR3 nucleotide sequence: TGTGCCAGAAGCTTGGCGGGAGGGCCCCATGAGCAGTTCTTC.

The V gene is TRBV28, the J gene TRBJ2-7, with 7 bases that match TRBD1. Germline-derived CDR1 and CDR2 are MDHEN and SYDVKM. V gave up 5 bases and J gave up 5 bases; unmatched junction bases: 9. The CDR3 totals 14 residues. CDR3 nucleotides: TGTGCCAGCAGTCCAAACAGGGGAAGGAACGAGCAGTACTTC. Translating it yields CASSPNRGRNEQYF.

This clone has a handful of counts. This sequence joins TRBV29-1 and TRBJ2-5; the D is unclear. Germline V gives CDR1 SQVTM, CDR2 ANQGSEA. Trimming took off 4 bases at V and 5 bases at J, with 8 bases between the two ends. There are 11 residues in the CDR3. The CDR3 sequence: CSVVPGETQYF. CDR3 coding DNA: TGCAGCGTTGTACCCGGGGAGACCCAGTACTTC.

The chain links TRBV9 to TRBJ2-3, with unresolved D. V was cut by 1 base and J by 1 base, with 4 bases left in between. Germline V gene data show CDR1 as SGDLS and CDR2 as YYNGEE. CDR3 length: 13 amino acids. The CDR3 nucleotides read TGTGCCAGCAGCGTACGGGGCACAGATACGCAGTATTTT. Translating gives CASSVRGTDTQYF.

V is TRBV5-1 and J is TRBJ2-5, with 13 bases fitting TRBD2. The CDR3 length is 17 residues. Per germline, CDR1 SGHRS and CDR2 YFSETQ. The junction had 10 bases not matched to a gene; V was cut back by 4 bases and J by 4 bases. CDR3 sequence reads: CASSVGTSGAAGETQYF. DNA for the CDR3: TGCGCCAGCAGCGTTGGGACTAGCGGGGCCGCCGGAGAGACCCAGTACTTC.

V usage is TRBV29-1 and J usage is TRBJ2-4; D unresolved. Looked up from germline, CDR1 is SQVTM and CDR2 is ANQGSEA. The V and J ends lost 3 bases and 4 bases respectively, with 10 bases between them. The CDR3 length is 13 residues. The CDR3 DNA reads TGCAGCGTTGAGACCCCCGGGAAAAACATTCAGTACTTC. Protein: CSVETPGKNIQYF.

A few counts support this clone. The rearrangement links TRBV19 to TRBJ2-7; 7 bases agree with TRBD1. The ends lost 6 bases at V and 5 bases at J; junction bases unmatched: 7. This CDR3 has 13 residues. Looked up from germline, CDR1 is LNHDA and CDR2 is SQIVND (reference sequence). The CDR3 DNA reads as TGTGCCAGTAGAGACAGGGTGGAGGACGAGCAGTACTTC. This gives the protein CASRDRVEDEQYF.

DNA of the CDR3: TGCGCCAGCAGCTTTCCGGGACTAGCGGGAGGGCCCACAGATACGCAGTATTTT. This encodes CASSFPGLAGGPTDTQYF. The chain is built from TRBV5-1 and TRBJ2-3; 16 bases map to TRBD2. V was clipped by 2 bases and J by 2 bases; unmatched bases: 5. This CDR3 spans 18 amino acids. In germline, CDR1 is SGHRS, CDR2 YFSETQ.

This chain uses TRBV6-5 with TRBJ2-4; D is unresolved. Between the trimmed V and J ends, which lost 8 bases and 8 bases, there was a span of 10 bases. CDR1 and CDR2 (germline): MNHEY, SVGAGI. This CDR3 contains 11 residues. The CDR3 loop is CASHGPDIQYF. The CDR3 DNA sequence: TGTGCCAGCCACGGTCCGGACATTCAGTACTTC.

This chain uses TRBV28 with TRBJ1-4, with 10 bases aligning to TRBD1. Germline loops: CDR1 MDHEN, CDR2 SYDVKM. J gave up 10 bases and V 3 bases, and 5 bases lay outside the gene matches. The CDR3 runs 14 residues. The CDR3 here is CASSLGTGVGKLFF. The CDR3 DNA reads as TGTGCCAGCAGTTTGGGGACAGGGGTGGGAAAACTGTTTTTT.